The 27 T cell receptor beta chains reported below all come from one sample, sequenced in a study of T cell responses to AZD1222 COVID-19 vaccine. Only in-frame clones appear in the TCRdb table, and some are missing; sequencing was by immunoSEQ multiplex PCR. Of roughly 140,000 clones detected, 89% appear once; the ten largest clones hold around 4.7%. This sample comprised peripheral blood, obtained on day 0 of AZD1222 vaccination. These receptors originate from an adult in good health.

The chain combines TRBV28 with TRBJ1-4, with 7 bases lining up with TRBD1. Germline CDR1 is MDHEN and CDR2 is SYDVKM. The CDR3 consists of 14 residues. Losses at the gene ends were 6 bases for V and 6 bases for J; bases not matched to a gene: 7. CDR3 loop: CASSSGGYDEKLFF. The DNA of the CDR3 is TGTGCCAGCAGCTCAGGGGGGTATGATGAAAAACTGTTTTTT.

The rearrangement uses TRBV28 and TRBJ2-5, with D unclear. Germline CDR1 MDHEN, CDR2 SYDVKM. CDR3 length: 13 amino acids. Trimming pared 5 bases from V and 5 bases from J, leaving 12 bases between. The CDR3 loop is CASSRWNLETQYF. CDR3 bases: TGTGCCAGCAGTCGGTGGAATCTGGAGACCCAGTACTTC.

The CDR3 bases are TGTGCCAGCAAAACCTCCGGGATGTCTGGTGGCTACACCTTC. Amino acids: CASKTSGMSGGYTF. The rearrangement joins TRBV3-1 (or the pseudogene TRBV3-2) to TRBJ1-2; D not certain. Trimming removed 7 bases at V and 7 bases at J, with 19 bases between. The CDR3 has 14 amino acids. The germline V gene has CDR1 LGHDT and CDR2 YNNKEL (reference sequence).

The genes are TRBV5-1 and TRBJ1-2, with D unclear. The CDR3 consists of 13 residues. Germline values: CDR1 SGHRS, CDR2 YFSETQ. Trimming pared 0 bases from V and 8 bases from J, leaving 11 bases between. CDR3: CASSLEAVRGYTF. The CDR3 coding sequence is TGCGCCAGCAGCTTGGAGGCAGTACGCGGCTACACCTTC.

The chain uses TRBV19 and TRBJ2-7, with unresolved D. The germline V and J ends were trimmed by 6 bases and 5 bases, with 11 bases remaining between them. The CDR3 is made up of 12 amino acids. The germline V gene encodes CDR1 LNHDA and CDR2 SQIVND (reference sequence). The CDR3 nucleotides are TGTGCCAGTAGCTACGGAGACGACGAGCAGTACTTC. This encodes CASSYGDDEQYF.

This clone has just one count. The V and J genes are TRBV18 and TRBJ1-5; 9 nucleotides agree with TRBD1. CDR1 KGHSH and CDR2 LQKENI come from the germline V gene. V lost 4 bases and J lost 6; bases outside the gene matches: 4. This CDR3 region has 14 residues. The CDR3 protein is CASSRGTGRQPQHF. CDR3 DNA sequence: TGTGCCAGCTCACGTGGGACAGGGCGTCAGCCCCAGCATTTT.

The CDR3 loop is CASSLRWRGPDTQYF. In nucleotides, the CDR3 is TGCGCCAGCAGCTTGAGGTGGCGGGGGCCAGATACGCAGTATTTT. V gene TRBV5-1 combines with J gene TRBJ2-3, with D possibly matching TRBD2 (7 bases). Germline CDR1 SGHRS, CDR2 YFSETQ. The CDR3 has 15 residues. The germline V and J ends were trimmed by 1 base and 4 bases, with 13 bases remaining between them.

The chain links TRBV3-1 (or the pseudogene TRBV3-2) to TRBJ2-2; 8 bases match TRBD1. From germline, CDR1 is LGHDT and CDR2 YNNKEL (reference sequence). This CDR3 comprises 13 residues. The J segment lost 6 bases and the V segment lost 4 bases, leaving 1 base of the junction unmatched. The CDR3 region is CASSRTGPGELFF. The CDR3 DNA sequence: TGTGCCAGCAGCCGGACAGGGCCCGGGGAGCTGTTTTTT.

The gene calls are TRBV6-6 and TRBJ1-4; D unclear. Trimming removed 7 bases from V and 0 bases from J, with 9 bases in between. This CDR3 spans 14 amino acids. CDR1 is MNHNY, CDR2 SVGAGI, per germline (reference sequence). CDR3 coding DNA: TGTGCCAGCAAGCAAATCACAACTAATGAAAAACTGTTTTTT. It is translated as CASKQITTNEKLFF.

The J gene is TRBJ2-5, the V gene TRBV28, with D possibly matching TRBD2 (5 bases). CDR3 length: 15 amino acids. The V end lost 1 base, the J end lost 5 bases, and 14 bases lay between the germline ends. CDR1 is MDHEN and CDR2 is SYDVKM in the germline V gene. In DNA, the CDR3 is TGTGCCAGCAGTTTATCGTTCCTAGCCCGGGAGACCCAGTACTTC. This sequence encodes CASSLSFLARETQYF.

The chain combines TRBV3-1 (or the pseudogene TRBV3-2) with TRBJ1-2; D ambiguous. The V and J ends lost 5 bases and 8 bases respectively, with 21 bases between them. The CDR3 extends over 15 amino acids. Germline loops: CDR1 LGHDT, CDR2 YNNKEL (reference sequence). Here the CDR3 reads CASSWSVGGRNGYTF. The CDR3 DNA reads TGTGCCAGCAGCTGGAGCGTCGGCGGACGAAACGGCTACACCTTC.

This clone has more than one count but fewer than ten. The chain uses TRBV21-1 and TRBJ1-6. TRBV21-1 has pseudogene status. The CDR3 is 10 amino acids. This chain's CDR3 is CASSDSPLHF. The CDR3 nucleotides read TGTGCCAGCAGCGATTCACCCCTCCACTTT.

The chain joins TRBV6-2 or TRBV6-3 to TRBJ1-1; D gene unclear. The CDR3 is 13 amino acids. Germline-derived CDR1 and CDR2 are MNHEY and SVGEGT. The ends were cut back, 3 bases at V and 2 bases at J, with 7 bases in the middle. The CDR3 nucleotides are TGTGCCAGCAGTTATGAGGTTAACACTGAAGCTTTCTTT. Residues: CASSYEVNTEAFF.

The chain is built from TRBV28 and TRBJ1-5, with 7 nucleotides matching TRBD1. Germline values: CDR1 MDHEN, CDR2 SYDVKM. The CDR3 length is 12 residues. CDR3 nucleotides: TGTGCATCAGGGACAGATGATCAGCCCCAGCATTTT. Its translation: CASGTDDQPQHF.

The chain couples TRBV18 to TRBJ2-7; a weak D match, TRBD2 (7 bases). CDR3 length: 13 amino acids. Trimming took off 5 bases at V and 6 bases at J, with 14 bases between the two ends. Germline lookup yields CDR1 KGHSH and CDR2 LQKENI. CDR3 DNA sequence: TGTGCCAGCTCATCGGGGGGCAGGGCCGAGCAGTACTTC. It translates to CASSSGGRAEQYF.

This clone has a single count. The chain combines TRBV2 with TRBJ1-5; 10 bases align to TRBD1. The CDR3 length is 14 residues. Trimming at V came to 9 bases and at J to 2 bases, leaving 4 bases not matched to a gene. The germline gives CDR1 SNHLY, CDR2 FYNNEI. The CDR3 region has the DNA TGTGCCAGTACCGGGACAGGGGGCAATCAGCCCCAGCATTTT. Protein product: CASTGTGGNQPQHF.

Details on this clone: Relative to the germline gene, one junction end is altered; a read error may explain this. This chain uses TRBV7-7 with TRBJ2-1, with 12 bases that match TRBD2. This CDR3 region has 15 residues. Germline lookup yields CDR1 SSHAT and CDR2 FNYEAQ (reference sequence). This CDR3 reads CASSLGLAGIDEQFF. CDR3 sequence (DNA): TGTGCTAGCAGCCTTGGACTAGCGGGGATAGATGAGCAGTTCTTC.

J is TRBJ1-2 and V is TRBV27; 8 bases map to TRBD1. The CDR3 consists of 14 residues. J lost 3 bases, V lost 2 bases, and 2 bases had no gene match. Germline V gives CDR1 MNHEY, CDR2 SMNVEV (reference sequence). CDR3 DNA sequence: TGTGCCAGCAGTTTACGGGACAGGCACTATGGCTACACCTTC. Its translation: CASSLRDRHYGYTF.

V usage is TRBV5-1 and J usage is TRBJ2-5; D not resolved. Germline CDR1 reads SGHRS; CDR2 reads YFSETQ. The CDR3 contains 12 residues. Trimming shortened V by 4 bases and J by 3 bases, and 7 bases separated the two germline ends. The DNA of the CDR3 is TGCGCCAGCAGCCGGCAGGAAGAGACCCAGTACTTC. Translation gives CASSRQEETQYF.

The chain joins TRBV27 to TRBJ2-7; 7 positions match TRBD1. CDR1 and CDR2 from the germline V gene are MNHEY and SMNVEV (reference sequence). The CDR3 totals 14 residues. After removal of 10 bases from V and 4 bases from J, the junction contained 13 bases not matched to a gene. The CDR3 is CATLPLNRGYEQYF. CDR3 coding DNA: TGTGCCACCCTCCCATTAAACAGGGGTTACGAGCAGTACTTC.

The J gene is TRBJ1-5, the V gene TRBV6-5; no reliable D call. The CDR3 runs 16 residues. Trimming removed 4 bases from V and 3 bases from J, with 16 bases in between. CDR1 and CDR2 from the germline V gene are MNHEY and SVGAGI. The CDR3 protein is CASSLQWTGNNQPQHF. CDR3 coding DNA: TGTGCCAGCAGTTTGCAATGGACGGGTAACAATCAGCCCCAGCATTTT.

The rearrangement joins TRBV7-9 to TRBJ1-2; tentative D call: TRBD1 (5 bases). The CDR3 totals 16 residues. V was cut by 1 base and J by 8 bases, with 20 bases left in between. The germline V gene has CDR1 SEHNR and CDR2 FQNEAQ (reference sequence). The CDR3 bases are TGTGCCAGCAGCTTAGTGGCGCTGACAGACGAAAAGGGCTACACCTTC. Translating it yields CASSLVALTDEKGYTF.

The rearrangement joins TRBV7-8 to TRBJ2-2, with D maybe TRBD1 (6 bases). The CDR3 has 16 amino acids. The V and J ends lost 5 bases and 5 bases respectively, with 18 bases between them. Germline lookup yields CDR1 SGHVS and CDR2 FQNEAQ. The DNA of the CDR3 is TGTGCCAGCAGCCTTCGACAGGTCCAGCCGACCGGGGAGCTGTTTTTT. This translates into CASSLRQVQPTGELFF. The full variable domain, rest sourced from reference TRBV7-8 and TRBJ2-2, is GAGVSQSPRYKVAKRGQDVALRCDPISGHVSLFWYQQALGQGPEFLTYFQNEAQLDKSGLPSDRFFAERPEGSVSTLKIQRTQQEDSAVYLCASSLRQVQPTGELFFGEGSRLTVL.

The chain has TRBV28 and TRBJ1-6; D unresolved. V lost 8 bases, J lost 8 bases, and 13 bases lay in between. Germline V gives CDR1 MDHEN, CDR2 SYDVKM. The CDR3 runs 13 residues. The CDR3 loop is CASRPDWYSPLHF. As DNA, the CDR3 is TGTGCCAGCCGACCGGACTGGTATTCACCCCTCCACTTT.

V and J are TRBV3-1 (or the pseudogene TRBV3-2) and TRBJ2-7; the match to TRBD1 covers 10 bases. V lost 5 bases, J lost 5 bases, and 9 bases stayed unmatched. Germline V gene data show CDR1 as LGHDT and CDR2 as YNNKEL (reference sequence). This CDR3 is 15 amino acids long. The CDR3, as DNA: TGTGCCAGCAGCTACCCGGGACAGGGGAATGACGAGCAGTACTTC. Protein: CASSYPGQGNDEQYF.

This chain uses TRBV29-1 with TRBJ2-6; TRBD1 aligns across 7 bases. This CDR3 is 16 amino acids long. Germline-derived CDR1 and CDR2 are SQVTM and ANQGSEA. V lost 3 bases, J lost 2 bases, and 7 bases stayed unmatched. CDR3 sequence: CSVEDRLGAGANVLTF. For the CDR3, the DNA is TGCAGCGTTGAGGACAGGCTGGGGGCTGGGGCCAACGTCCTGACTTTC.

The chain employs TRBV15 and TRBJ2-7; possibly TRBD1 for D (8 bases). Germline lookup yields CDR1 LNHNV and CDR2 YYDKDF (reference sequence). The CDR3 covers 14 residues. V was clipped by 3 bases and J by 3 bases, with 12 bases between them. The CDR3 is CATSSYRGGYEQYF. In DNA form, the CDR3 reads TGTGCCACCAGCAGTTACAGGGGGGGCTACGAGCAGTACTTC. Filled out from reference TRBV15 and TRBJ2-7, the complete variable domain reads DAMVIQNPRYQVTQFGKPVTLSCSQTLNHNVMYWYQQKSSQAPKLLFHYYDKDFNNEADTPDNFQSRRPNTSFCFLDIRSPGLGDTAMYLCATSSYRGGYEQYFGPGTRLTVT.